Listed here are 5 T cell receptor beta chains from one sample, sequenced in a study of human T cells and chemical hapten exposure. From the RACE reads, TCRdb called clonotypes with MiXCR, one entry per CDR3 protein. Here the sample spans under 70,000 distinct CDR3 sequences, around 10% being singletons. Time point defined: pre-sensitization, week 0. Regarding treatment: therapeutic diphenylcyclopropenone sensitization with weekly scalp DPC. The specimen was whole blood, collected in connection with sensitization to the hapten diphenylcyclopropenone (DPC). These receptor sequences come from a woman in her thirties or forties with alopecia areata. Some clones in this sample may be carry-over from other donors' samples.

This clonotype was picked up a small number of times. The chain combines TRBV5-1 with TRBJ2-5; the match to TRBD2 covers 11 bases. Germline CDR1 reads SGHRS; CDR2 reads YFSETQ. This CDR3 comprises 18 residues. V shed 6 bases and J 4 bases; nucleotides not matched to a gene: 17. In nucleotides, the CDR3 is TGCGCCAGCACAAAGAGGTCCGGGACTAGCGGAGATGGAGAGACCCAGTACTTC. Its protein is CASTKRSGTSGDGETQYF.

By sample fraction, this clonotype is medium-sized. The chain links TRBV9 to TRBJ1-1; no clear D. Trimming pared 3 bases from V and 7 bases from J, leaving 13 bases between. CDR1 SGDLS and CDR2 YYNGEE come from the germline V gene. The CDR3 spans 13 residues. The CDR3 coding sequence is TGTGCCAGCAGCGACCGGGCAAACGGTGAAGCTTTCTTT. Encoded protein: CASSDRANGEAFF. Full variable domain (remainder filled in from reference TRBV9 and TRBJ1-1): DSGVTQTPKHLITATGQRVTLRCSPRSGDLSVYWYQQSLDQGLQFLIQYYNGEERAKGNILERFSAQQFPDLHSELNLSSLELGDSALYFCASSDRANGEAFFGQGTRLTVV.

The rearrangement uses TRBV7-9 and TRBJ1-2, with D uncertain. Germline V gene sequence: CDR1 SEHNR, CDR2 FQNEAQ (reference sequence). This CDR3 comprises 12 residues. Between the trimmed V and J ends, which lost 3 bases and 8 bases, there was a span of 10 bases. CDR3: CASSFQIEGYTF. The DNA of the CDR3 is TGTGCCAGCAGCTTTCAAATCGAGGGCTACACCTTC.

This clonotype came up many times. This sequence joins TRBV28 and TRBJ2-5; D perhaps matches TRBD1 (6 bases). Germline CDR1 reads MDHEN; CDR2 reads SYDVKM. The CDR3 runs to 16 residues. V was pared by 6 bases and J by 2 bases, with 19 bases between. For the CDR3, the DNA is TGTGCCAGCAGATCGTTGGGCAGGGGCCGGCAAGAGACCCAGTACTTC. Translated: CASRSLGRGRQETQYF.

The rearrangement uses TRBV2 and TRBJ2-7; D remains ambiguous. The CDR3 has 12 amino acids. V shed 9 bases and J shed 3 bases, with 12 bases lying between them. The germline CDR1 and CDR2 sequences are SNHLY and FYNNEI. CDR3 loop: CARLRRSYEQYF. The CDR3 nucleotides are TGTGCCAGGTTGCGTCGGAGCTACGAGCAGTACTTC.